This entry lists 32 T cell receptor beta chains sequenced from one sample in a study of blood T cell repertoires in COVID-19. TCRdb's table, derived via immunoSEQ multiplex PCR, lists solely in-frame clones and lacks some. The sample comprises 200,000 to 250,000 clones, roughly 85% of which are singletons, and roughly a tenth rests with the top ten. The sequenced material came from PBMCs or T cells enriched from blood (not recorded which). Receptors originate from a man younger than 40 who had recovered from COVID-19.

The J gene is TRBJ2-3, the V gene TRBV5-1, with D uncertain. V shed 6 bases and J shed 6 bases, with 14 bases lying between them. Germline-derived CDR1 and CDR2 are SGHRS and YFSETQ. CDR3 length: 13 residues. The CDR3 DNA reads TGCGCCAGCAAGATAATAGCTGGGGATACGCAGTATTTT. It codes for CASKIIAGDTQYF.

The rearrangement joins TRBV20-1 to TRBJ2-1; 9 bases map to TRBD2. CDR1 is DFQATT, CDR2 SNEGSKA, per germline (reference sequence). The ends lost 3 bases at V and 5 bases at J; junction bases unmatched: 11. The CDR3 extends over 16 amino acids. The CDR3 sequence: CSASGTSPIRHNEQFF. The CDR3 bases are TGCAGTGCTAGTGGGACTAGCCCTATACGTCACAATGAGCAGTTCTTC.

V gene TRBV5-6 combines with J gene TRBJ1-2; D is uncertain. CDR1 is SGHDT, CDR2 YYEEEE, per germline. V was cut by 4 bases and J by 4 bases, with 11 bases left in between. CDR3 length: 13 residues. The DNA for the CDR3 is TGTGCCAGCAGCATACCGGGGTCCTATGGCTACACCTTC. Translated: CASSIPGSYGYTF.

This rearrangement joins TRBV4-1 to TRBJ2-4; 14 bases fit TRBD2. The V segment lost 4 bases and the J segment 0 bases; nucleotides outside the gene matches: 5. This CDR3 has 18 residues. CDR1 MGHRA and CDR2 YSYEKL come from the germline V gene. The CDR3 DNA follows: TGCGCCAGCAGCCTTGGACTAGCGGGGGGCCTAGCCAAAAACATTCAGTACTTC. Protein product: CASSLGLAGGLAKNIQYF.

The chain has TRBV15 and TRBJ2-1, with 7 bases identical to TRBD1. V was clipped by 2 bases and J by 2 bases; unmatched bases: 6. This CDR3 is 16 amino acids long. The germline gives CDR1 LNHNV, CDR2 YYDKDF (reference sequence). The DNA for the CDR3 is TGTGCCACCAGCAGACAGACAGGGTCTACCTACAATGAGCAGTTCTTC. Translated: CATSRQTGSTYNEQFF.

This chain links TRBV28 with TRBJ2-3; 7 positions match TRBD2. Germline CDR1 reads MDHEN; CDR2 reads SYDVKM. The CDR3 consists of 15 residues. V lost 6 bases and J lost 2; bases outside the gene matches: 8. This chain's CDR3 is CASSRGTTNTDTQYF. CDR3 in DNA: TGTGCCAGCAGCCGCGGGACTACAAACACAGATACGCAGTATTTT. Combining the CDR3 with reference TRBV28 and TRBJ2-3 gives the whole variable domain DVKVTQSSRYLVKRTGEKVFLECVQDMDHENMFWYRQDPGLGLRLIYFSYDVKMKEKGDIPEGYSVSREKKERFSLILESASTNQTSMYLCASSRGTTNTDTQYFGPGTRLTVL.

The V and J genes are TRBV29-1 and TRBJ2-1, with 11 bases identical to TRBD2. CDR1 is SQVTM and CDR2 is ANQGSEA in the germline V gene. This CDR3 contains 14 residues. Losses at the gene ends were 4 bases for V and 10 bases for J; bases not matched to a gene: 9. This CDR3 is CSVGAGTSGPEQFF. CDR3 nucleotide sequence: TGCAGCGTTGGGGCCGGGACTAGCGGTCCAGAGCAGTTCTTC.

The rearrangement links TRBV27 to TRBJ2-7; D is unclear. Germline V gene data show CDR1 as MNHEY and CDR2 as SMNVEV (reference sequence). This CDR3 is 11 amino acids long. Trimming shortened V by 1 base and J by 6 bases, and 4 bases separated the two germline ends. The CDR3 region is CASSLFGEQYF. The CDR3 DNA follows: TGTGCCAGCAGTTTATTCGGCGAGCAGTACTTC.

The rearrangement links TRBV12-5 to TRBJ1-4, with 7 bases lining up with TRBD1. V trimming: 2 bases; J trimming: 7 bases; junction bases outside the gene matches: 10. CDR1 and CDR2 from the germline V gene are LGHNT and FRNRAP. The CDR3 has 16 residues. The CDR3 DNA sequence: TGTGCTAGTGGTTTGAACAGGGGAACACCGCTTGAAAAACTGTTTTTT. Protein product: CASGLNRGTPLEKLFF. Looking up the rest from reference TRBV12-5 and TRBJ1-4 gives the full variable domain: DARVTQTPRHKVTEMGQEVTMRCQPILGHNTVFWYRQTMMQGLELLAYFRNRAPLDDSGMPKDRFSAEMPDATLATLKIQPSEPRDSAVYFCASGLNRGTPLEKLFFGSGTQLSVL.

The rearrangement uses TRBV2 and TRBJ2-7; 7 bases fit TRBD1. Germline V gene lookup returns CDR1 SNHLY and CDR2 FYNNEI. This CDR3 contains 14 residues. V lost 6 bases and J lost 4; bases outside the gene matches: 9. The CDR3 protein is CASSPQTGLYEQYF. DNA of the CDR3: TGTGCCAGCAGCCCTCAGACAGGGCTTTACGAGCAGTACTTC.

This chain connects TRBV2 to TRBJ2-7; 10 bases line up with TRBD2. V gave up 10 bases and J gave up 5 bases; unmatched junction bases: 11. CDR3 length: 14 amino acids. Germline values: CDR1 SNHLY, CDR2 FYNNEI. The chain's CDR3 is CATVLLAGSHEQYF. As DNA, the CDR3 is TGTGCCACCGTCCTACTAGCGGGGTCCCACGAGCAGTACTTC.

V and J are TRBV19 and TRBJ2-1; 10 bases agree with TRBD2. CDR1 and CDR2 from the germline V gene are LNHDA and SQIVND (reference sequence). There are 15 residues in the CDR3. The junction had 7 bases not matched to a gene; V was cut back by 4 bases and J by 7 bases. The CDR3 region is CASSRSGTSVNEQFF. Written as DNA, the CDR3 is TGTGCCAGTAGTAGGTCCGGGACTAGCGTGAATGAGCAGTTCTTC. The full variable domain, with the rest looked up from reference TRBV19 and TRBJ2-1, is DGGITQSPKYLFRKEGQNVTLSCEQNLNHDAMYWYRQDPGQGLRLIYYSQIVNDFQKGDIAEGYSVSREKKESFPLTVTSAQKNPTAFYLCASSRSGTSVNEQFFGPGTRLTVL.

The chain recombines TRBV5-1 with TRBJ2-2, with TRBD1 identical over 9 bases. Germline CDR1 and CDR2: SGHRS and YFSETQ. V was clipped by 4 bases and J by 2 bases; unmatched bases: 6. CDR3 length equals 16 residues. The CDR3 here is CASSAGTGGNTGELFF. CDR3 DNA: TGCGCCAGCAGCGCGGGAACAGGGGGCAACACCGGGGAGCTGTTTTTT.

The chain employs TRBV2 and TRBJ2-7, with 8 nucleotides matching TRBD2. The trim removed 8 bases at V and 4 bases at J, leaving 13 bases unmatched. There are 15 residues in the CDR3. Germline CDR1 SNHLY, CDR2 FYNNEI. The CDR3: CASLEGTGGVYEQYF. CDR3 in DNA: TGTGCCAGCCTCGAGGGAACGGGAGGGGTGTACGAGCAGTACTTC.

The rearrangement uses TRBV20-1 and TRBJ2-7, with TRBD1 matching 10 bases. This CDR3 has 18 residues. The V and J ends lost 3 bases and 0 bases, in that order; junction bases with no gene match: 14. The germline CDR1 and CDR2 sequences are DFQATT and SNEGSKA (reference sequence). For the CDR3, the DNA is TGCAGTGCTAGTCCTGCCGGGACAGGGGTCGGGAGCTCCTACGAGCAGTACTTC. This sequence encodes CSASPAGTGVGSSYEQYF.

The rearrangement uses TRBV12-3 or TRBV12-4 and TRBJ1-2; a weak D match, TRBD1 (6 bases). This CDR3 has 13 residues. Trimming took off 3 bases at V and 6 bases at J, with 11 bases between the two ends. CDR3 in amino acids: CASSLGGGNGYTF. The DNA of the CDR3 is TGTGCCAGCAGTTTGGGAGGGGGGAATGGCTACACCTTC.

The V and J genes are TRBV4-1 and TRBJ2-1; D is undetermined. CDR3 length equals 15 residues. With 3 bases removed from V and 7 bases from J, the gap between germline ends came to 16 bases. Per germline, CDR1 MGHRA and CDR2 YSYEKL. CDR3 sequence: CASSHNPPLENEQFF. In DNA form, the CDR3 reads TGCGCCAGCAGCCATAACCCCCCCCTCGAGAATGAGCAGTTCTTC.

The chain carries TRBV3-1 (or the pseudogene TRBV3-2) and TRBJ1-3; no firm D call. Per the germline V gene, CDR1 is LGHDT and CDR2 is YNNKEL (reference sequence). V lost 0 bases and J 0 bases, leaving 12 bases between the germline ends. There are 17 residues in the CDR3. The CDR3 region is CASSQDLVQSSGNTIYF. DNA for the CDR3: TGTGCCAGCAGCCAAGATTTGGTACAGTCCTCTGGAAACACCATATATTTT.

The CDR3 nucleotides read TGTGCCAGCAGCTTAGGACGGGGGAACTCCTACGAGCAGTACTTC. Its protein is CASSLGRGNSYEQYF. This chain connects TRBV7-2 to TRBJ2-7; perhaps TRBD2 as D (6 bases). V dropped 1 base and J dropped 0 bases, with 10 bases sitting between them. This CDR3 spans 15 amino acids. Germline loops: CDR1 SGHTA, CDR2 FQGNSA.

J is TRBJ1-3 and V is TRBV4-3, with 8 bases that match TRBD1. Looked up from germline, CDR1 is LGHNA and CDR2 is YSLEER. J lost 0 bases, V lost 2 bases, and 0 bases had no gene match. The CDR3 is 15 residues long. The CDR3 sequence is CASSQTGGSGNTIYF. In nucleotides, the CDR3 is TGCGCCAGCAGCCAAACAGGGGGCTCTGGAAACACCATATATTTT.

CDR3 sequence: CASSVEAGINQPQHF. Written as DNA, the CDR3 is TGTGCCAGCAGCGTAGAGGCCGGGATCAATCAGCCCCAGCATTTT. This sequence joins TRBV9 and TRBJ1-5; no clear D. The CDR3 extends over 15 amino acids. Trimming removed 0 bases from V and 3 bases from J, with 10 bases in between. The germline V gene encodes CDR1 SGDLS and CDR2 YYNGEE.

The J gene is TRBJ2-3, the V gene TRBV3-1 (or the pseudogene TRBV3-2), with D maybe TRBD2 (5 bases). Per the germline V gene, CDR1 is LGHDT and CDR2 is YNNKEL (reference sequence). The CDR3 totals 14 residues. Trimming took off 6 bases at V and 1 base at J, with 11 bases between the two ends. As DNA, the CDR3 is TGTGCCAGCAGGTCATACGGGGGCACAGATACGCAGTATTTT. Protein sequence: CASRSYGGTDTQYF.

The genes are TRBV19 and TRBJ1-2; perhaps TRBD1 as D (6 bases). This CDR3 is built from 15 residues. Germline lookup yields CDR1 LNHDA and CDR2 SQIVND (reference sequence). The germline V and J ends were trimmed by 5 bases and 4 bases, with 17 bases remaining between them. The CDR3: CASSAYREGIYGYTF. The CDR3 region has the DNA TGTGCCAGTAGTGCGTACAGGGAGGGTATCTATGGCTACACCTTC. Filled out from reference TRBV19 and TRBJ1-2, the complete variable domain reads DGGITQSPKYLFRKEGQNVTLSCEQNLNHDAMYWYRQDPGQGLRLIYYSQIVNDFQKGDIAEGYSVSREKKESFPLTVTSAQKNPTAFYLCASSAYREGIYGYTFGSGTRLTVV.

The chain has TRBV9 and TRBJ2-2; D is ambiguous. The CDR3 extends over 15 amino acids. Germline CDR1 and CDR2: SGDLS and YYNGEE. Trimming removed 0 bases at V and 0 bases at J, with 6 bases between. DNA of the CDR3: TGTGCCAGCAGCGTAGGTCCAACGAACACCGGGGAGCTGTTTTTT. It yields the protein CASSVGPTNTGELFF.

This sequence joins TRBV9 and TRBJ2-5; a weak D match, TRBD2 (6 bases). Germline V lookup: CDR1 SGDLS, CDR2 YYNGEE. CDR3 size: 13 residues. The V gene lost 4 bases and the J gene lost 5 bases, with 12 bases spanning the gap. CDR3 bases: TGTGCCAGCAGCCCCCGACTAGTGGAGACCCAGTACTTC. Translated, it gives CASSPRLVETQYF.

CDR3 amino acids: CAWRTDGDSPLHF. CDR3 nucleotides: TGTGCCTGGAGAACGGACGGGGATTCACCCCTCCACTTT. J is TRBJ1-6 and V is TRBV30, with D unclear. This CDR3 comprises 13 residues. Trimming took 3 bases from V and 8 from J, leaving 11 bases between them. The V gene's germline CDR1 is GTSNPN and CDR2 SVGIG (reference sequence).

The V and J genes are TRBV9 and TRBJ2-2; 10 bases are a match to TRBD1. The trim removed 0 bases at V and 5 bases at J, leaving 1 base unmatched. The germline gives CDR1 SGDLS, CDR2 YYNGEE. The CDR3 runs 15 residues. CDR3 residues: CASSVVDRGTGELFF. The CDR3 DNA reads TGTGCCAGCAGCGTAGTGGACAGGGGGACCGGGGAGCTGTTTTTT.

The chain is built from TRBV7-9 and TRBJ1-2; possible D gene TRBD1, 5 bases. Trimming removed 4 bases from V and 11 bases from J, with 17 bases in between. Germline-derived CDR1 and CDR2 are SEHNR and FQNEAQ (reference sequence). The CDR3 length is 13 residues. The CDR3 bases are TGTGCCAGCAGCTCCCCCCAGGGTTGGGATTACACCTTC. This encodes CASSSPQGWDYTF.

The J gene is TRBJ1-3, the V gene TRBV13; 8 bases are shared with TRBD1. This CDR3 is 19 amino acids long. Looked up from germline, CDR1 is PRHDT and CDR2 is FYEKMQ (reference sequence). V lost 1 base and J lost 0; bases outside the gene matches: 11. CDR3 protein: CASSLVPGQGTVSGNTIYF. CDR3 sequence (DNA): TGTGCCAGCAGCTTAGTACCCGGACAGGGTACTGTCTCTGGAAACACCATATATTTT.

The chain employs TRBV6-5 and TRBJ2-7; 12 bases fit TRBD1. The germline CDR1 and CDR2 sequences are MNHEY and SVGAGI. V was pared by 6 bases and J by 3 bases, with 6 bases of the junction left unmatched. The CDR3 is 15 amino acids. The chain's CDR3 is CASSRGTGGVYEQYF. In nucleotides, the CDR3 is TGTGCCAGCAGCAGAGGGACAGGGGGCGTCTACGAGCAGTACTTC.

The J gene is TRBJ2-5, the V gene TRBV18; weak D call: TRBD1 (5 bases). Trimming took 2 bases from V and 3 from J, leaving 7 bases between them. Germline assignment: CDR1 KGHSH and CDR2 LQKENI. This CDR3 comprises 13 residues. In DNA form, the CDR3 reads TGTGCCAGCTCACCAGACAGCGAAGAGACCCAGTACTTC. It translates to CASSPDSEETQYF.

The chain recombines TRBV6-2 or TRBV6-3 with TRBJ2-1; the match to TRBD2 covers 10 bases. Germline-derived CDR1 and CDR2 are MNHEY and SVGEGT. This CDR3 contains 15 residues. Trimming removed 4 bases from V and 4 bases from J; junction bases left unmatched: 4. CDR3 bases: TGTGCCAGCAGTTCCCCACTAGCGGGATACAATGAGCAGTTCTTC. This translates into CASSSPLAGYNEQFF.